Listed below are T cell receptor beta chains from one sample, sequenced in a study of blood T cell repertoires in COVID-19. The method was immunoSEQ multiplex PCR; TCRdb's version includes in-frame clones alone and lacks a portion of them. The sample comprises around 94,000 clones, less than 90% of which are singletons, and 1.7% rests with the top ten. The sample consisted of peripheral blood. These receptor sequences come from an elderly man with acute or convalescent COVID-19. Both conserved end residues are part of each CDR3. Each record gives: V gene, clone size, D gene, J gene, CDR3 protein, CDR3 DNA. The D gene is left open where the match is weak. The listing skips clone size in some rows; elsewhere it reads once, few, many or a size class.

TRBV3-1/TRBV3-2	-	TRBD2	TRBJ2-2	CASSQRKGSGSLDTGELFF	TGTGCCAGCAGCCAAAGAAAAGGTAGCGGGAGTCTCGACACCGGGGAGCTGTTTTTT
TRBV12-3/TRBV12-4	-	TRBD1	TRBJ2-7	CASRTGTGYEQYF	TGTGCCAGCAGGACAGGGACAGGGTACGAGCAGTACTTC
TRBV18	-	-	TRBJ1-2	CASSPPREGFDYTF	TGTGCCAGCTCACCACCACGCGAGGGATTCGACTACACCTTC
TRBV6-1	-	-	TRBJ1-6	CASSEAPGGPPLHF	TGTGCCAGCAGTGAAGCCCCCGGTGGGCCACCCCTCCACTTT
TRBV6-5	-	TRBD1	TRBJ1-2	CASSYSRDSKIYTF	TGTGCCAGCAGTTACTCCCGGGACAGCAAAATCTACACCTTC
TRBV7-2	-	-	TRBJ2-1	CASSSRDSYNEQFF	TGTGCCAGCAGCTCTCGGGACTCCTACAATGAGCAGTTCTTC
TRBV2	-	-	TRBJ2-7	CASSARYEQYF	TGTGCCAGCAGTGCTCGGTACGAGCAGTACTTC
TRBV6-6	-	TRBD2	TRBJ2-2	CASSYSGGAGGELFF	TGTGCCAGCAGTTACTCGGGAGGGGCGGGCGGGGAGCTGTTTTTT
TRBV27	once	TRBD2	TRBJ2-1	CASSPLGGNNEQFF	TGTGCCAGCAGTCCCCTCGGGGGGAACAATGAGCAGTTCTTC
TRBV29-1	once	-	TRBJ2-1	CSAEDGGNEQFF	TGCAGCGCCGAGGACGGGGGCAATGAGCAGTTCTTC
TRBV28	few	-	TRBJ1-5	CASTEALAGNQPQHF	TGTGCCAGCACTGAGGCTCTGGCGGGCAATCAGCCCCAGCATTTT
TRBV28	-	TRBD2	TRBJ2-7	CASILSGSSHEQYF	TGTGCCAGCATTCTTAGCGGGAGTTCCCACGAGCAGTACTTC
TRBV10-2	-	TRBD1	TRBJ1-2	CASSDLGRGLESNYGYTF	TGCGCCAGCAGTGATCTCGGCAGGGGGCTGGAGAGCAACTATGGCTACACCTTC
TRBV4-2	few	-	TRBJ2-7	CASSQEVNSGAYEQYF	TGTGCCAGCAGCCAAGAGGTAAATAGCGGTGCCTACGAGCAGTACTTC
TRBV19	few	-	TRBJ2-4	CASSRPGLDEDIQYF	TGTGCCAGTAGTAGACCAGGGCTCGACGAGGACATTCAGTACTTC
TRBV28	-	TRBD2	TRBJ2-1	CASSSGTSGIYNEQFF	TGTGCCAGCAGTTCAGGGACTAGCGGAATTTACAATGAGCAGTTCTTC
TRBV7-9	many	-	TRBJ2-7	CASSLASGFTYEQYF	TGTGCCAGCAGCTTAGCAAGCGGGTTTACCTACGAGCAGTACTTC
TRBV29-1	-	-	TRBJ2-2	CSVGAGHGELFF	TGCAGCGTTGGGGCGGGTCACGGGGAGCTGTTTTTT
TRBV5-6	-	-	TRBJ1-6	CASSSGANSPLHF	TGTGCCAGCAGCAGCGGCGCGAATTCACCCCTCCACTTT
TRBV29-1	-	-	TRBJ2-3	CSATDISDTQYF	TGCAGCGCGACAGATATATCGGATACGCAGTATTTT
TRBV5-1	-	TRBD1	TRBJ2-5	CASSLQGAIQETQYF	TGCGCCAGCAGCTTGCAGGGGGCAATCCAAGAGACCCAGTACTTC
TRBV28	-	-	TRBJ2-4	CASSLPRGGVQYF	TGTGCCAGCAGTTTGCCAAGGGGCGGCGTTCAGTACTTC
TRBV28	-	TRBD1	TRBJ2-7	CASGSGGADEQYF	TGTGCCAGCGGATCAGGGGGCGCAGACGAGCAGTACTTC
TRBV6-2/TRBV6-3	-	-	TRBJ2-1	CASSLTRAYNEQFF	TGTGCCAGCAGTTTGACGAGGGCGTACAATGAGCAGTTCTTC
TRBV7-2	once	-	TRBJ2-7	CASSSFPGGEQYF	TGTGCCAGCAGCTCCTTTCCCGGGGGCGAGCAGTACTTC
TRBV14	-	TRBD1	TRBJ1-1	CASSQDGRGRRSVNTEAFF	TGTGCCAGCAGCCAAGACGGCAGGGGGCGCAGGAGCGTGAACACTGAAGCTTTCTTT
TRBV27	-	-	TRBJ1-5	CASSLEVRQPQHF	TGTGCCAGCAGTTTAGAGGTCCGACAGCCCCAGCATTTT
TRBV27	few	-	TRBJ2-6	CASSGGSGANVLTF	TGTGCCAGCAGCGGAGGCTCTGGGGCCAACGTCCTGACTTTC
TRBV5-5	-	-	TRBJ1-4	CASSPDSRNEKLFF	TGTGCCAGCAGCCCGGACAGCCGTAATGAAAAACTGTTTTTT
TRBV19	-	TRBD1	TRBJ1-4	CASRGQGATTNEKLFF	TGTGCCAGTAGAGGACAGGGGGCCACAACTAATGAAAAACTGTTTTTT
TRBV28	few	-	TRBJ1-6	CASRRDTPSSYNSPLHF	TGTGCCAGCAGACGGGACACGCCCAGCTCCTATAATTCACCCCTCCACTTT
TRBV19	-	-	TRBJ2-7	CASSAVSSYEQYF	TGTGCCAGTAGTGCGGTGAGCTCCTACGAGCAGTACTTC
TRBV7-2	-	-	TRBJ1-5	CASSYQGHYQPQHF	TGTGCCAGCAGTTACCAGGGTCATTATCAGCCCCAGCATTTT
TRBV5-4	-	-	TRBJ2-1	CASSLAGPLDEQFF	TGTGCCAGCAGCCTTGCAGGGCCTCTGGATGAGCAGTTCTTC
TRBV29-1	-	TRBD2	TRBJ2-1	CSVEDRSSGSEQFF	TGCAGCGTTGAAGATCGTTCGAGCGGGAGCGAGCAGTTCTTC
TRBV6-5	-	-	TRBJ1-1	CATQGMGNTEAFF	TGTGCCACTCAGGGCATGGGGAACACTGAAGCTTTCTTT
TRBV3-1/TRBV3-2	-	TRBD2	TRBJ2-5	CASSLAGGSVETQYF	TGTGCCAGCAGCCTAGCGGGAGGGTCGGTTGAGACCCAGTACTTC
TRBV19	-	TRBD1	TRBJ1-5	CASDRGQLYGQPQHF	TGTGCCAGTGACAGGGGGCAATTGTACGGACAGCCCCAGCATTTT
TRBV5-1	-	TRBD2	TRBJ2-3	CASSLELAGGLGDTQYF	TGCGCCAGCAGCTTGGAACTAGCGGGAGGGCTGGGAGATACGCAGTATTTT
TRBV7-2	-	-	TRBJ2-7	CASSLDRPYEQYF	TGTGCCAGCAGCTTAGACAGACCCTACGAGCAGTACTTC
TRBV2	-	-	TRBJ1-2	CASSEGSDYGYTF	TGTGCCAGCAGTGAAGGTTCCGACTATGGCTACACCTTC
TRBV5-1	-	TRBD1	TRBJ2-1	CASSGSVGPQGNEQFF	TGCGCCAGCAGCGGGTCTGTAGGCCCACAGGGGAATGAGCAGTTCTTC
TRBV6-6	-	TRBD1	TRBJ1-6	CASRGQGEALHF	TGTGCCAGCAGAGGACAGGGCGAAGCCCTCCACTTT
TRBV4-3	-	-	TRBJ1-2	CASSHETGRGYTF	TGCGCCAGCAGCCATGAGACAGGACGAGGCTACACCTTC
TRBV28	-	TRBD1	TRBJ1-3	CASSGEGQGAKNTIYF	TGTGCCAGCAGTGGAGAAGGACAGGGGGCGAAAAACACCATATATTTT
TRBV12-3/TRBV12-4	-	-	TRBJ2-3	CASSLSTDTQYF	TGTGCCAGCAGCCTGAGCACAGATACGCAGTATTTT
TRBV28	-	TRBD1	TRBJ1-2	CASSSLTGEHYGYTF	TGTGCCAGCAGTTCCTTAACAGGGGAACACTATGGCTACACCTTC
TRBV2	few	TRBD2	TRBJ2-7	CASGPSPSGTYEQYF	TGTGCCAGCGGTCCCTCTCCTAGCGGAACCTACGAGCAGTACTTC
TRBV25-1	-	TRBD1	TRBJ1-1	CASSFGTGVVNTEAFF	TGTGCCAGCAGTTTTGGGACAGGGGTGGTCAACACTGAAGCTTTCTTT
TRBV7-2	-	TRBD1	TRBJ2-7	CASSLTRDRVYEQYF	TGTGCCAGCAGCTTAACCCGGGACAGGGTTTACGAGCAGTACTTC
TRBV4-3	-	-	TRBJ1-4	CASSQERVRGDEKLFF	TGCGCCAGCAGCCAAGAAAGGGTCAGGGGTGACGAAAAACTGTTTTTT
TRBV2	-	TRBD2	TRBJ2-3	CASRDSPSGSGTDTQYF	TGTGCCAGCCGGGACAGTCCTAGCGGGAGTGGAACAGATACGCAGTATTTT
TRBV28	-	-	TRBJ2-5	CASSLSEAGLETQYF	TGTGCCAGCAGTTTATCGGAAGCAGGCTTGGAGACCCAGTACTTC
TRBV3-1/TRBV3-2	-	TRBD2	TRBJ2-3	CASSQVGGTDTQYF	TGTGCCAGCAGCCAAGTGGGGGGGACAGATACGCAGTATTTT